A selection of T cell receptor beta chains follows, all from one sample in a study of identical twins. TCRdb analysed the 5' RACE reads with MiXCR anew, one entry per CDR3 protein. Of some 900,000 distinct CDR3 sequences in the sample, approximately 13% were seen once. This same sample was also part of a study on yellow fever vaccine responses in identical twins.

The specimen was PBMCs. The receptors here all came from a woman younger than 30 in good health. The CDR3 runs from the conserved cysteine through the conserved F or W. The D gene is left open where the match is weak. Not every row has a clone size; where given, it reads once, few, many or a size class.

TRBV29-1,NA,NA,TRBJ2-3,TGCAGCGGTCGTTTAACGTCAGATACGCAGTATTTT,CSGRLTSDTQYF
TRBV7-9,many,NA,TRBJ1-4,TGTGCCAGCAAGCCGCCGACAGACGCGAATGAAAAACTGTTTTTT,CASKPPTDANEKLFF
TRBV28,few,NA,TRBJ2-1,TGTGCCAGCAGTTTGTCTGAACCGTACAATGAGCAGTTCTTC,CASSLSEPYNEQFF
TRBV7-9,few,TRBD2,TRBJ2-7,TGTGCCAGCAGCCCCTACGGGACTAGCGGGACCAACGAGCAGTACTTC,CASSPYGTSGTNEQYF
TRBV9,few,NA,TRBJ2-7,TGTGCCAGCAGCGTAGACGCTTTCTCCTACGAGCAGTACTTC,CASSVDAFSYEQYF
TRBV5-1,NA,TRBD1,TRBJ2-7,TGCGCCAGCAGGCCCCAGACAGGGTCCTACTACTACGAGCAGTACTTC,CASRPQTGSYYYEQYF
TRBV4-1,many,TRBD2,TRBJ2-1,TGCGCCAGCAGTCCCGATGGTAGCGGGAGACACAATGAGCAGTTCTTC,CASSPDGSGRHNEQFF
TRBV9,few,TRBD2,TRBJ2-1,TGTGCCAGCAGCGTATCTAGCGGGAGTGGAAATGAGCAGTTCTTC,CASSVSSGSGNEQFF
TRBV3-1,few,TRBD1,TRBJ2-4,TGTGCCAGCAGCCATGGACAGGGAGGCAAAAACATTCAGTACTTC,CASSHGQGGKNIQYF
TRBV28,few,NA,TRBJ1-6,TGTGCCAGCAGTCGGATCTACTGGGGGAATTCACCCCTCCACTTT,CASSRIYWGNSPLHF
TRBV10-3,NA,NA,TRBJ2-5,TGTGCCATCAGTGACGGGAGACGCCTAGCAGGAGAGACCCAGTACTTC,CAISDGRRLAGETQYF
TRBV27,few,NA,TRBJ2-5,TGTGCCAGCAGTTTGAGGGGGGGGCCTGGAGGCGAGACCCAGTACTTC,CASSLRGGPGGETQYF
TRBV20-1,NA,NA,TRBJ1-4,TGCAGTGCTCGCCTAAGGGCAACTAATGAAAAACTGTTTTTT,CSARLRATNEKLFF
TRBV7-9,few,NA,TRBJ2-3,TGTGCCGTAGGTTACGGCACAGATACGCAGTATTTT,CAVGYGTDTQYF
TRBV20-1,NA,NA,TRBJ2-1,NA,CSTSGLAGGNNEQFF
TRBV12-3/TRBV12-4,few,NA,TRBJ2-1,TGTGCCAGCAGTAGTGACCCGGCCTACAATGAGCAGTTCTTC,CASSSDPAYNEQFF
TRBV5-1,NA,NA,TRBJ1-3,TGCGCCAGCAACGCGACGGGAAGATTCTCTGGAAACACCATATATTTT,CASNATGRFSGNTIYF
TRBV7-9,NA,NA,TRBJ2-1,TGTGCCAGCAGCCCCCGGCAGGGGTTTTACAATGAGCAGTTCTTC,CASSPRQGFYNEQFF
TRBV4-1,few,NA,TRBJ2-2,TGCGCCAGCAGTCCTCAGGGGTTCACCGGGGAGCTGTTTTTT,CASSPQGFTGELFF
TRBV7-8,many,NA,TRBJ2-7,TGTGCCAGCAGCGTGGGCAGAACAAGCTCCTACGAGCAGTACTTC,CASSVGRTSSYEQYF
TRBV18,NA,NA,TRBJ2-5,TGTGCCAGCTCACCAGGTCCTGAGACCCAGTACTTC,CASSPGPETQYF
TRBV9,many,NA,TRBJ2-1,TGTGCCAGCAGCCCCAATGGGGCATTCTCCAATGAGCAGTTCTTC,CASSPNGAFSNEQFF
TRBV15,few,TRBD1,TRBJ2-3,TGTGCCACCAGCAGGGCTGGGACAGCAGATACGCAGTATTTT,CATSRAGTADTQYF
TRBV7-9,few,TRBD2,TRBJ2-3,TGTGCCAGCAGTAGCGGACTAGTGGCGCCAGATACGCAGTATTTT,CASSSGLVAPDTQYF
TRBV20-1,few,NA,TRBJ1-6,TGCAGTGCTAGAGAGGGATCAAGCTCCTATAATTCACCCCTCCACTTT,CSAREGSSSYNSPLHF
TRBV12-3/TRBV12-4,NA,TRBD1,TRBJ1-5,TGTGCCATATCAGACCCAGGGGGGGTGGCTCAGCCCCAGCATTTT,CAISDPGGVAQPQHF
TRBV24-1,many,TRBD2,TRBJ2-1,TGTGCCACCAGTGATCCCGGGACTAGTCTGTATGAGCAGTTCTTC,CATSDPGTSLYEQFF
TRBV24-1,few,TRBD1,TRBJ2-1,TGTGCCACCAGTGATTTGCAGGACAGGTACAATGAGCAGTTCTTC,CATSDLQDRYNEQFF
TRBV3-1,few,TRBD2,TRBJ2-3,TGTGCCAGCAGCCTATACCACCTAGCGGGGGGGCCGAATACGCAGTATTTT,CASSLYHLAGGPNTQYF
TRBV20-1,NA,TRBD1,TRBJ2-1,TGCAGTGCTAGTGACAGGGGGTTTCAACGGGAGAATGAGCAGTTCTTC,CSASDRGFQRENEQFF
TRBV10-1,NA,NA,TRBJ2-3,TGCGCCAGCAGTGATTCCCGGTACACAGATACGCAGTATTTT,CASSDSRYTDTQYF
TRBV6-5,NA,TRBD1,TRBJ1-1,TGTGCCAGCAGTTATCCAGGACAGGGGTACACTGAAGCTTTCTTT,CASSYPGQGYTEAFF
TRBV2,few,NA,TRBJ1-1,TGTGCCAGCAGTGAAGCTCCTCCCACGGTGAACACTGAAGCTTTCTTT,CASSEAPPTVNTEAFF
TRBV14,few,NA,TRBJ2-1,TGTGCCAGCAGCCAAGATAGGGGGGTACTGGGTGAGCAGTTCTTC,CASSQDRGVLGEQFF
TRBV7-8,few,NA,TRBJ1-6,TGTGCCAGCAGCGGTAGAGTGGGAGAACCGAACCATAATTCACCCCTCCACTTT,CASSGRVGEPNHNSPLHF
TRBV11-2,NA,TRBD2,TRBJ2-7,TGTGCCAGCAGCTCCAGGGCTAGCGGATTATCTTACGAGCAGTACTTC,CASSSRASGLSYEQYF
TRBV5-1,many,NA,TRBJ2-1,TGCGCCAGCAGCTTTAGGGTTTTTGTAGGGGTCAATGAGCAGTTCTTC,CASSFRVFVGVNEQFF
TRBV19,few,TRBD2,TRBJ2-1,TGTGCCAGTTTAACTAGCGGGAGAGGGTACAATGAGCAGTTCTTC,CASLTSGRGYNEQFF
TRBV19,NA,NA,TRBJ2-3,TGTGCCAGTAGTATATTGTCCAGTCCTAGCACAGATACGCAGTATTTT,CASSILSSPSTDTQYF
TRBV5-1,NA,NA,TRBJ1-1,TGCGCCAGCAGCACCGTGGGGCTGAACACTGAAGCTTTCTTT,CASSTVGLNTEAFF
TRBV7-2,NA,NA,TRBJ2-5,TGTGCCAGCAGCTTAGTGCATGAGAAAGAGACCCAGTACTTC,CASSLVHEKETQYF
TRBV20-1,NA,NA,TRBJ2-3,TGCAGTGCCCTAGGGGGTTGGCTAGCGGACACAGATACGCAGTATTTT,CSALGGWLADTDTQYF
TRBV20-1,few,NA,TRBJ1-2,TGCAGTGCTACTCCGTGGACAGATTATAACTATGGCTACACCTTC,CSATPWTDYNYGYTF
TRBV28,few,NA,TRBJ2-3,TGTGCCAGCAGTTTTAGTGGGGGTAACACAGATACGCAGTATTTT,CASSFSGGNTDTQYF